This record concerns one T cell receptor (beta chain) sequence. The antigen is not known. Deletions cut 0 bases from V and 4 bases from J, with 11 bases between. The CDR3 covers 15 residues. The V gene's germline CDR1 is LGHNT and CDR2 FRNRAP. The data are from a study of cytomegalovirus exposure and HLA in healthy donors. About the research overall: Genetic ancestry analysis placed about 76% of the 300 to 500 donors that were genotyped in the Caucasian-associated cluster.

Findings of the study overall: DRB1 had the most TCR associations and HLA-C the fewest, a later analysis found, with rates varying by HLA locus. The study found most TCR sequences rare, yet found some public TCRs in many donors. Versus the approximately 700-donor mean, an Asian-associated ancestry cluster reportedly showed fewer N-insertions in a later analysis.

With 60 Vbeta and 13 Jbeta primers, the PCR was carried out. The protocol was immunoSEQ multiplex PCR, while the TCRdb copy is restricted to in-frame clones and leaves out a portion. Of around 150,000 clones in the sample, approximately 87% were seen once. The V and J genes are TRBV12-5 and TRBJ2-3; the D gene is possibly TRBD2 (6 bases). The sequence derives from a middle-aged man in good health and CMV-seronegative. Input material: PBMCs. The CDR3 loop is CASGLVLGRPDTQYF. CDR3 bases: TGTGCTAGTGGTTTGGTGCTGGGGAGGCCAGATACGCAGTATTTT.